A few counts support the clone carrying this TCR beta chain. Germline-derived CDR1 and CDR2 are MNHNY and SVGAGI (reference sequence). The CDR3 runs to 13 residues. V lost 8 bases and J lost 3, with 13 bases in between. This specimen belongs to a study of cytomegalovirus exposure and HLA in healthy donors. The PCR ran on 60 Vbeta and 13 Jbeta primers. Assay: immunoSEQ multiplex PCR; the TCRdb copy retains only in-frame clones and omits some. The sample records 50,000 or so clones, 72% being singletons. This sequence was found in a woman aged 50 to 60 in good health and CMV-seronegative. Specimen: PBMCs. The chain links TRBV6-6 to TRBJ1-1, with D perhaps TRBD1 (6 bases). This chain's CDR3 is CASDRGGDTEAFF. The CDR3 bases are TGTGCCAGCGACCGAGGGGGGGACACTGAAGCTTTCTTT.